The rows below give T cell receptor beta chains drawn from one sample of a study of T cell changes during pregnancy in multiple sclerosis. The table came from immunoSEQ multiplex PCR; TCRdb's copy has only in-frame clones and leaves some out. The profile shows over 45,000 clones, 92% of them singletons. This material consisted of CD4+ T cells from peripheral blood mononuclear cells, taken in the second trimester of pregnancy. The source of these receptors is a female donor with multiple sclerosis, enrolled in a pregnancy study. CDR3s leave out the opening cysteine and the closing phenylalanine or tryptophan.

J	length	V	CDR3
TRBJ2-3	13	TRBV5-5	ASSDGQGGADTQY
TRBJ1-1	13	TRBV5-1	ASSGGSGMNTEAF
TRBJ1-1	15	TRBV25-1	ASSGFHEGQLNTEAF
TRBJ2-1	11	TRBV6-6	ASRPGTSYEQF
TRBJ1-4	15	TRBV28	ASSLSGLTETNEKLF
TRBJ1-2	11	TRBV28	ASSLSGNYGYT
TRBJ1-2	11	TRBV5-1	ASMEGQGDGYT
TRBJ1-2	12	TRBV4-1	ASSQVDRDYGYT
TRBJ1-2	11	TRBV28	ASSFPIRGGYT
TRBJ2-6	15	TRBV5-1	ASSLLGRSSGANVLT
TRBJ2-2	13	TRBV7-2	ASSAAGGATGELF
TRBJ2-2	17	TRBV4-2	ASSQDRRAGGPNTGELF
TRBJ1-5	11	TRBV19	ASSDRYNQPQH
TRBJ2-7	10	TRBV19	ASSMARGEQY
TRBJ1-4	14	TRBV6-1	ASSEAGGGGGEKLF
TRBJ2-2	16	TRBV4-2	ASSQDPLAGIGDGELF
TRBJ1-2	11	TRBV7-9	ASSLSQNYGYT
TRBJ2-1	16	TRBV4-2	ASSQDPIAGSSYNEQF
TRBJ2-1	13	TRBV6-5	ASSYGGGTYNEQF
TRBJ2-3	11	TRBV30	AWKWQGTDTQY
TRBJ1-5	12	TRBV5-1	ASSVLSGDQPQH
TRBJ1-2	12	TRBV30	AWRGTGVNYGYT
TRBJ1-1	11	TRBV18	ASSQSGRTEAF
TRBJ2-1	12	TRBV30	AWRTERGGIEQF
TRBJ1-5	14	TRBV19	ASTPRLTGDNQPQH
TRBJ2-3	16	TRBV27	ASSFGRGIGRGTDTQY
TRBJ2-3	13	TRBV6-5	ASSSGQTPGDTQY
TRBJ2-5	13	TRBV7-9	ASSLLRTNKETQY
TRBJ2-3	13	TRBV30	AWSPLAGSTDTQY
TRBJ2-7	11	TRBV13	ASSSYLQVPKD
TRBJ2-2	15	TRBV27	ASSGTSGGVNTGELF
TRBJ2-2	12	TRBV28	ASSFDSSTGELF
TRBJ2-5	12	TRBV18	ASSPAGIGETQY